This TCR beta chain emerged from a study of T cell repertoires in cytomegalovirus infection. V shed 7 bases and J shed 3 bases, with 10 bases lying between them. There are 13 residues in the CDR3. TCRdb passed the reads through MiXCR, listing each CDR3 protein once. In the table there are about 400,000 distinct CDR3 sequences, 15% to 20% of which are singletons. The TCR sequence derives from a human donor in good health (CMV status not recorded). Some clones in this sample may be carry-over from other donors' samples. The rearrangement links TRBV23-1 to TRBJ2-1, with D perhaps TRBD2 (5 bases). TRBV23-1 is labeled an ORF, and its function is uncertain. The sequencing sample was made of PBMCs. The CDR3 coding sequence is TGCGCCAGCATATCGGGGATCTACAATGAGCAGTTCTTC. Protein product: CASISGIYNEQFF.